The next 10 T cell receptor beta chains were all read from a single sample in a study of T cells in Graves' hyperthyroidism and ophthalmopathy (dated by TCRdb to the late 2010s). Libraries were prepared through multiplex PCR. Sequencing instrument: Illumina HiSeq 2000. Amplification of TCR beta CDR3 regions was carried out from RNA transcripts. The TCR CDR3 was subjected to a first round of RT-PCR using the HTBI primer set and the Qiagen OneStep RT-PCR kit. Clones were called with MiXCR by TCRdb after fastp trimmed the public reads at Q25, and only in-frame beta chains were retained. Each record represents a unique CDR3 protein, reported with the most common genes and DNA among its rows. The sample records about 640,000 distinct CDR3 sequences, 20% of which are singletons. The leading ten clones occupy about 35% of the sample. The sequencing sample was made of blood. The receptors were sampled from a young man with Graves' ophthalmopathy.

The CDR3 region is CSARGISASRETQYF. The DNA for the CDR3 is TGCAGTGCTAGAGGGATTAGCGCCTCCCGAGAGACCCAGTACTTC. V gene TRBV20-1 combines with J gene TRBJ2-5, with TRBD2 as a possible D gene (5 bases). Between the trimmed V and J ends, which lost 1 base and 4 bases, there was a span of 16 bases. This CDR3 spans 15 amino acids. Germline V lookup: CDR1 DFQATT, CDR2 SNEGSKA (reference sequence).

This clonotype was counted at least ten times. The chain joins TRBV3-1 to TRBJ2-7; TRBD2 agrees at 8 bases. Germline V gene sequence: CDR1 LGHDT, CDR2 YNNKEL (reference sequence). The trim removed 5 bases at V and 3 bases at J, leaving 6 bases unmatched. This CDR3 has 14 residues. Written as DNA, the CDR3 is TGTGCCAGCAGCTTGGGACTAGGGGTCTACGAGCAGTACTTC. Translation gives CASSLGLGVYEQYF.

This sequence joins TRBV6-2 or TRBV6-3 and TRBJ2-7; possibly TRBD2 for D (5 bases). The V gene's germline CDR1 is MNHEY and CDR2 SVGEGT. Trimming cost V 6 bases and J 3 bases, with 12 bases left between them. The CDR3 loop spans 13 amino acids. This CDR3 reads CASSKIGDYEQYF. The CDR3 DNA reads as TGTGCCAGCAGCAAGATCGGGGACTACGAGCAGTACTTC.

This chain links TRBV4-1 with TRBJ1-1, with TRBD1 identical over 7 bases. The V gene end was trimmed by 4 bases and the J gene end by 6 bases; junction bases not matched to a gene: 11. Germline V lookup: CDR1 MGHRA, CDR2 YSYEKL. This CDR3 has 15 residues. CDR3: CASSRGTAYDAEAFF. In DNA form, the CDR3 reads TGCGCCAGCAGCCGCGGGACAGCCTACGATGCTGAAGCTTTCTTT.

The V and J genes are TRBV10-3 and TRBJ2-3; D possibly corresponds to TRBD2 (5 bases). Trimming removed 7 bases at V and 0 bases at J, with 17 bases between. Germline V CDR1 and CDR2: ENHRY, SYGVKD. The CDR3 consists of 16 residues. Written as DNA, the CDR3 is TGTGCCATCAACCCGGGGTCGCCTGGGAGCACAGATACGCAGTATTTT. Protein sequence: CAINPGSPGSTDTQYF.

The chain links TRBV4-3 to TRBJ2-1, with a possible D match to TRBD2 (5 bases). The CDR3 loop spans 15 amino acids. V was trimmed by 0 bases and J by 4 bases, leaving 10 bases between them. Germline V gene data show CDR1 as LGHNA and CDR2 as YSLEER. The CDR3 DNA reads TGCGCCAGCAGCCAAGATCTCGACTATTACAATGAGCAGTTCTTC. Residues: CASSQDLDYYNEQFF.

The V and J genes are TRBV19 and TRBJ2-2, with 8 bases aligning to TRBD1. CDR3 length: 14 amino acids. V lost 6 bases to trimming and J lost 6 bases; unmatched junction nucleotides: 6. Germline V lookup: CDR1 LNHDA, CDR2 SQIVND (reference sequence). The CDR3 spells CASRGQGRAGELFF. In DNA form, the CDR3 reads TGTGCCAGTAGAGGACAGGGCCGGGCCGGGGAGCTGTTTTTT.

The chain couples TRBV10-3 to TRBJ2-1; 16 bases fit TRBD2. CDR3 size: 16 residues. The germline CDR1 and CDR2 sequences are ENHRY and SYGVKD. J gave up 8 bases and V 1 base, and 2 bases lay outside the gene matches. CDR3 DNA sequence: TGTGCCATCAGTGAGTTGGGGACTAGCGGGAGGGATGAGCAGTTCTTC. Translation: CAISELGTSGRDEQFF.

This clonotype appeared a few times. The chain recombines TRBV12-3 or TRBV12-4 with TRBJ2-3, with TRBD2 identical over 10 bases. This CDR3 contains 16 residues. Trimming took 1 base from V and 4 from J; bases not matched to a gene: 5. The CDR3 region has the DNA TGTGCCAGCAGTTTAGAAGCGGGAGGGTGGTCAGATACGCAGTATTTT. This gives the protein CASSLEAGGWSDTQYF.

As to this clonotype: A much larger clonotype is one base distant, so this may be a read error. The genes are TRBV6-2 or TRBV6-3 and TRBJ1-1, with D unclear. The CDR3 is 15 amino acids. The germline CDR1 and CDR2 sequences are MNHEY and SVGEGT. CDR3 sequence: CASGYGGPGNTEAFF. The CDR3 coding sequence is TGTGCCAGCGGTTACGGCGGGCCAGGGAACACTGAAGCTTTCTTT.